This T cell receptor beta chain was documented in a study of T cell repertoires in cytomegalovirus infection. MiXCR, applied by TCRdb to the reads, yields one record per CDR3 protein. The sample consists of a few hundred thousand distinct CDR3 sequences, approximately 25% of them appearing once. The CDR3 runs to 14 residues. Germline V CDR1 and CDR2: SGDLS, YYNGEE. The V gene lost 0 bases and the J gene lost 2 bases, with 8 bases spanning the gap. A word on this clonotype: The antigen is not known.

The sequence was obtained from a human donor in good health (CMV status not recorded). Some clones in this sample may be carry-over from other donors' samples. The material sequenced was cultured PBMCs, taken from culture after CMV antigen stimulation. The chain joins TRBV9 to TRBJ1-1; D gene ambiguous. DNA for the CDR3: TGTGCCAGCAGCGTAGAAGGGCTAAACACTGAAGCTTTCTTT. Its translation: CASSVEGLNTEAFF.